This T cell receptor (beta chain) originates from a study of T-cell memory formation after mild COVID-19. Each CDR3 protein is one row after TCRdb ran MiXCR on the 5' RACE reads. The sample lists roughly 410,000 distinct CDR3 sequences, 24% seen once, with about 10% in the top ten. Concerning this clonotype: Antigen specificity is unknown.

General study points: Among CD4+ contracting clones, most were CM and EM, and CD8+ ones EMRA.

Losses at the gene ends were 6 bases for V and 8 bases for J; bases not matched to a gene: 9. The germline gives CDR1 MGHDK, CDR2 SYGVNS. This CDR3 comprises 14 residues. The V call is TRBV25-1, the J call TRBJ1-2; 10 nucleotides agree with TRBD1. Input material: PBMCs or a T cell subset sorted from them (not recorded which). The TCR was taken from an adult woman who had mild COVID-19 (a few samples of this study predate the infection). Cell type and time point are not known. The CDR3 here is CASRDRGHLIGYTF. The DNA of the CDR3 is TGTGCCAGCAGAGACAGGGGGCACCTGATCGGCTACACCTTC.